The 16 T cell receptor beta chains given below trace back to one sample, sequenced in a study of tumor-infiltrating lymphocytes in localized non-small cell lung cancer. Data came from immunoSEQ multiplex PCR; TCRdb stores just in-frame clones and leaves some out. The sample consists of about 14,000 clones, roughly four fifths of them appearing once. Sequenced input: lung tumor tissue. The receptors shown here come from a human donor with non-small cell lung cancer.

The DNA for the CDR3 is TGTGCCAGCAGCTTGAGTCCTAACTATGGCTACACCTTC. Amino acids: CASSLSPNYGYTF. The rearrangement joins TRBV5-6 to TRBJ1-2, with D hard to call. The CDR3 has 13 amino acids. V gave up 1 base and J gave up 0 bases, with 4 bases separating them. Germline V gives CDR1 SGHDT, CDR2 YYEEEE.

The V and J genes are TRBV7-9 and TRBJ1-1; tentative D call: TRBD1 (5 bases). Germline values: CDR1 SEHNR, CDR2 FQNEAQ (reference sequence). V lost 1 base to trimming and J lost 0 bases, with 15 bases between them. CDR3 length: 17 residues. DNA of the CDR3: TGTGCCAGCAGCTTAGGAGGGGCAGCCGCCTTGAACACTGAAGCTTTCTTT. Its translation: CASSLGGAAALNTEAFF.

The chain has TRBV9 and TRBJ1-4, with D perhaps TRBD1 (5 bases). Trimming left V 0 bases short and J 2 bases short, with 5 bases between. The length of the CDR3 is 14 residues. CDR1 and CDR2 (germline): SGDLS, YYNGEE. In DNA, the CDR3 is TGTGCCAGCAGCGTAGGGGGGACTAATGAAAAACTGTTTTTT. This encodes CASSVGGTNEKLFF.

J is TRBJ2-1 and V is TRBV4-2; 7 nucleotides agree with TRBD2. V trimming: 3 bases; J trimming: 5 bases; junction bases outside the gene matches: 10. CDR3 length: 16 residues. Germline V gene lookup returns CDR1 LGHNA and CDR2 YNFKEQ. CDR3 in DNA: TGTGCCAGCAGCCATGGCCTTTGGGACTACCACAATGAGCAGTTCTTC. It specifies CASSHGLWDYHNEQFF.

The CDR3 DNA sequence: TGTGCCAGCAGTTACTGGGGACAGGGTGGGAATGAGCAGTTCTTC. Its protein is CASSYWGQGGNEQFF. This chain joins TRBV6-5 and TRBJ2-1; TRBD1 matches 9 bases. After removal of 1 base from V and 7 bases from J, the junction contained 5 bases not matched to a gene. The CDR3 consists of 15 residues. Germline V CDR1 and CDR2: MNHEY, SVGAGI.

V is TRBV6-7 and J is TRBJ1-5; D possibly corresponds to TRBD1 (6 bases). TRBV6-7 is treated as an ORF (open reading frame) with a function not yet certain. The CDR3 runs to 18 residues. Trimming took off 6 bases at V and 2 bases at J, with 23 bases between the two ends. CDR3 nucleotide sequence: TGTGCCAGCAGAACGAGAAAAAGAGGGGGGCGAGGCAATCAGCCCCAGCATTTT. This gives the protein CASRTRKRGGRGNQPQHF.

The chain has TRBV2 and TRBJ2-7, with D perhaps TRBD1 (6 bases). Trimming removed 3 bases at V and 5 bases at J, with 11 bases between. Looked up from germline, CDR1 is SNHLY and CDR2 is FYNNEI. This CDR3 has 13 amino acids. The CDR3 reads CASSEESGDEQYF. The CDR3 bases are TGTGCCAGCAGTGAGGAGTCAGGGGACGAGCAGTACTTC.

CDR3 region: CASSLVGGDDYEQYF. CDR3 nucleotide sequence: TGTGCCAGCAGCTTGGTAGGGGGGGACGACTACGAGCAGTACTTC. The chain joins TRBV5-4 to TRBJ2-5; a possible D gene is TRBD2 (7 bases). The J call is uncertain, as TRBJ2-7 better fits the DNA end. From germline, CDR1 is SGHNT and CDR2 YYREEE (reference sequence). CDR3 size: 15 residues.

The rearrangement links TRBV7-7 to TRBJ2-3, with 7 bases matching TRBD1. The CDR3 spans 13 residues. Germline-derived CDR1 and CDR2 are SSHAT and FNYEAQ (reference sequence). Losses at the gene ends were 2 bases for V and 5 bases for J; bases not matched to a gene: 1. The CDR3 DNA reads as TGTGCCAGCAGCTTAAACAGGGGAGATACGCAGTATTTT. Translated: CASSLNRGDTQYF.

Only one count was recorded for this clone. The CDR3 spells CASSAGTDTQYF. Here the CDR3 DNA reads TGTGCCAGCAGCGCTGGCACAGATACGCAGTATTTT. The gene calls are TRBV7-2 and TRBJ2-3, with D unclear. Germline V gives CDR1 SGHTA, CDR2 FQGNSA. V lost 5 bases and J 1 base, leaving 4 bases between the germline ends. The CDR3 sequence is 12 residues long.

CDR3 sequence: CASGRGLRETQYF. The CDR3 bases are TGTGCCTCCGGGCGGGGCCTTCGAGAGACCCAGTACTTC. The gene calls are TRBV7-2 and TRBJ2-5, with TRBD2 as a possible D gene (6 bases). Germline V gene sequence: CDR1 SGHTA, CDR2 FQGNSA. V was clipped by 11 bases and J by 4 bases, with 17 bases between them. CDR3 length: 13 residues.

The CDR3 bases are TGTGCCAGCAGACAGGGTAGCGGGAGTTCAGATACGCAGTATTTT. Its translation is CASRQGSGSSDTQYF. This chain uses TRBV7-9 with TRBJ2-3, with 9 bases that match TRBD2. The germline V gene has CDR1 SEHNR and CDR2 FQNEAQ (reference sequence). Germline trimming cut 6 bases from V and 4 bases from J; bases unmatched to any gene: 8. CDR3 length: 15 amino acids. The entire variable domain, with the rest obtained from reference TRBV7-9 and TRBJ2-3, is as follows: DTGVSQNPRHKITKRGQNVTFRCDPISEHNRLYWYRQTLGQGPEFLTYFQNEAQLEKSRLLSDRFSAERPKGSFSTLEIQRTEQGDSAMYLCASRQGSGSSDTQYFGPGTRLTVL.

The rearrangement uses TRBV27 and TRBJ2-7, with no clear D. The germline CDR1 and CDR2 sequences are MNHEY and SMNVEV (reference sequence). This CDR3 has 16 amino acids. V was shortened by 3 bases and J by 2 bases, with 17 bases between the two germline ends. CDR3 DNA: TGTGCCAGCAGTTTCCACAGCCGGACGGCTACCTACGAGCAGTACTTC. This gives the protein CASSFHSRTATYEQYF.

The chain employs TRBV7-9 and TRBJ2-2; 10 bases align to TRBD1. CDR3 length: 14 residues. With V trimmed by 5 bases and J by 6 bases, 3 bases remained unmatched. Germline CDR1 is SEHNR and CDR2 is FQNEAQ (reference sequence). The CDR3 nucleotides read TGTGCCAGCAGCGCAGACAGGGGGCCCGGGGAGCTGTTTTTT. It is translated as CASSADRGPGELFF. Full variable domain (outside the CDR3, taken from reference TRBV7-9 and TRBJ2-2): DTGVSQNPRHKITKRGQNVTFRCDPISEHNRLYWYRQTLGQGPEFLTYFQNEAQLEKSRLLSDRFSAERPKGSFSTLEIQRTEQGDSAMYLCASSADRGPGELFFGEGSRLTVL.

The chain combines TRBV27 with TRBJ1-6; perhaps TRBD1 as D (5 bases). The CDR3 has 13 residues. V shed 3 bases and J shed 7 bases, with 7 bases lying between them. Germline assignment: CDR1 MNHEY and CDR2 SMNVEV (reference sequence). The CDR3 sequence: CASSFDRNSPLHF. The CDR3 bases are TGTGCCAGCAGTTTCGACAGAAATTCACCCCTCCACTTT.

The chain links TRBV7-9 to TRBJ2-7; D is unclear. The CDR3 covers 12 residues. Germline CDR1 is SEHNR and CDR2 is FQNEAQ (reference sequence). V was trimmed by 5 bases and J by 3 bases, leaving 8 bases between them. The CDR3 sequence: CASSTEYYEQYF. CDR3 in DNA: TGTGCCAGCAGCACAGAATACTACGAGCAGTACTTC.